This T cell receptor (beta chain) was sequenced for a study of post-analysis software for immune sequencing data. Study-wide results and caveats: In patients, about 5 TRBV segments were more frequent than in controls, with TRBV5-6, TRBV5-1 and TRBV20-1 among them.

The table lists this clonotype with a few counts. What it recognizes is unknown. V lost 4 bases and J lost 4; bases outside the gene matches: 7. The CDR3 contains 16 residues. Germline CDR1 is MDHEN and CDR2 is SYDVKM. cDNA libraries for TCR beta contained unique molecular identifiers. TCRdb recomputed calls from the PCR reads with MiXCR, one row per CDR3 protein. The repertoire includes hundreds of thousands of distinct CDR3 sequences, 30% of them detected once, and around 0.56% sits in the top ten. The TCR sequence derives from a girl aged 5 to 17 with multiple sclerosis. The rearrangement links TRBV28 to TRBJ2-3, with 11 bases identical to TRBD2. The specimen sequenced was blood. CDR3 sequence reads: CASSSGASGRSDTQYF. For the CDR3, the DNA is TGTGCCAGCAGTTCGGGAGCTAGCGGGAGGTCAGATACGCAGTATTTT.